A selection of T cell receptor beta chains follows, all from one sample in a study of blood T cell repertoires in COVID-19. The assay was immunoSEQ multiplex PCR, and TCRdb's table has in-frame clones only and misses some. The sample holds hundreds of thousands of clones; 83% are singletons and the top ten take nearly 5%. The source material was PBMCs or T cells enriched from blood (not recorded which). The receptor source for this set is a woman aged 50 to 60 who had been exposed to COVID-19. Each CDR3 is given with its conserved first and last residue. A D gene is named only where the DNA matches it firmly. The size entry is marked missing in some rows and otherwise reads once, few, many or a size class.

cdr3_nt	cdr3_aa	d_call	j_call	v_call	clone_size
TGTGCCAGCAGTACAGTCAGGCCTGGGGGCTACACCTTC	CASSTVRPGGYTF	.	TRBJ1-2	TRBV28	.
TGCGCCAGCAGCTTGGACAGCATTGCATCTGGAAACACCATATATTTT	CASSLDSIASGNTIYF	.	TRBJ1-3	TRBV5-1	.
TGTGCCAGCAGCAGCCGTCCTACAGGGGCTAATTCACCCCTCCACTTT	CASSSRPTGANSPLHF	TRBD1	TRBJ1-6	TRBV9	.
TGTGCCAGCAGCCCGGGGAGGGGAGGGACCGGGGAGCTGTTTTTT	CASSPGRGGTGELFF	TRBD2	TRBJ2-2	TRBV7-3	.
TGTGCCAGCAGTGAAAGCCGTGGTCGGGAGCCCCAGCATTTT	CASSESRGREPQHF	.	TRBJ1-5	TRBV28	.
TGTGCCAGCAGTGGGTTGGGGCGGGGGGGCCGTGAGCAGTTCTTC	CASSGLGRGGREQFF	TRBD2	TRBJ2-1	TRBV27	.
TGTGCCTGCTGGAGGAATGAGCAGTTCTTC	CACWRNEQFF	.	TRBJ2-1	TRBV30	.
TGTGCCACCAGCTCCGATGGGAGGGAGGCTTTCTTT	CATSSDGREAFF	.	TRBJ1-1	TRBV15	.
TGCGCCAGCAGCGAGGGTACGGTCTCCTTCTACGAGCAGTACTTC	CASSEGTVSFYEQYF	.	TRBJ2-7	TRBV5-1	.
TGTGCCAGCAGTTTGGGCAGGGGGTTGCGGGACGAGCAGTACTTC	CASSLGRGLRDEQYF	TRBD1	TRBJ2-7	TRBV27	.
TGTGCCAGCAGGCCCAGGGGCTTTGGGGGAAACACCATATATTTT	CASRPRGFGGNTIYF	.	TRBJ1-3	TRBV6-5	few
TGTGCCAGCTCACCCGGACAGGGAATGTATGGCTACACCTTC	CASSPGQGMYGYTF	TRBD1	TRBJ1-2	TRBV18	once
TGTGCCAGCAGTTACCAGGGATTGGAAGCTTTCTTT	CASSYQGLEAFF	.	TRBJ1-1	TRBV28	.
TGTGCCAGTACCCTCTCCCTAGCGGGTCAGCCCCAGCATTTT	CASTLSLAGQPQHF	.	TRBJ1-5	TRBV19	once
TGCACCAGCGGACCCAGACAGGGGTGGTCCTACGAGCAGTACTTC	CTSGPRQGWSYEQYF	.	TRBJ2-7	TRBV1	once
TGTGCCAGCAGCCAGGTCGAAGCTTTCTTT	CASSQVEAFF	.	TRBJ1-1	TRBV7-2	.
TGTGCCAGCTCACCTAGCGGGGTACCCACAGATACGCAGTATTTT	CASSPSGVPTDTQYF	TRBD2	TRBJ2-3	TRBV18	.
TGTGCCAGCTCGGCGGGGGCAGAGTTGGATACGCAGTATTTT	CASSAGAELDTQYF	.	TRBJ2-3	TRBV11-3	.
TGCAGCGTTGAGAAACAGGGAATACTCTATGGCTACACCTTC	CSVEKQGILYGYTF	.	TRBJ1-2	TRBV29-1	.
TGTGCCAGCAGCCTCGACTCCCGTAGCGGTCAGCCCCAGCATTTT	CASSLDSRSGQPQHF	.	TRBJ1-5	TRBV4-2	.
TGTGCCAGCAGCCGTAGGGCTCTGGGACAGGGGGAAGAGACCCAGTACTTC	CASSRRALGQGEETQYF	TRBD1	TRBJ2-5	TRBV3-1/TRBV3-2	.